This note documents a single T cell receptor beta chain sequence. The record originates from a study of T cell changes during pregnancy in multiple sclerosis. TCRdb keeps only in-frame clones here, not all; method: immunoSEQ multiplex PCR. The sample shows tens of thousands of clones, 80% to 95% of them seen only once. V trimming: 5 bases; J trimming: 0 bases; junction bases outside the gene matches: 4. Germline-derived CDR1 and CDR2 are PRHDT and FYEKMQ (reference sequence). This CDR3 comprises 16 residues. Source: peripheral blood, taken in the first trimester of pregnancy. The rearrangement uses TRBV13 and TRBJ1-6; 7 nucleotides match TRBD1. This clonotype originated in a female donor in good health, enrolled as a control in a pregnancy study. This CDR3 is CASSPDRSSYNSPLHF. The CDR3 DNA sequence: TGTGCCAGCAGCCCGGACAGGAGCTCCTATAATTCACCCCTCCACTTT.